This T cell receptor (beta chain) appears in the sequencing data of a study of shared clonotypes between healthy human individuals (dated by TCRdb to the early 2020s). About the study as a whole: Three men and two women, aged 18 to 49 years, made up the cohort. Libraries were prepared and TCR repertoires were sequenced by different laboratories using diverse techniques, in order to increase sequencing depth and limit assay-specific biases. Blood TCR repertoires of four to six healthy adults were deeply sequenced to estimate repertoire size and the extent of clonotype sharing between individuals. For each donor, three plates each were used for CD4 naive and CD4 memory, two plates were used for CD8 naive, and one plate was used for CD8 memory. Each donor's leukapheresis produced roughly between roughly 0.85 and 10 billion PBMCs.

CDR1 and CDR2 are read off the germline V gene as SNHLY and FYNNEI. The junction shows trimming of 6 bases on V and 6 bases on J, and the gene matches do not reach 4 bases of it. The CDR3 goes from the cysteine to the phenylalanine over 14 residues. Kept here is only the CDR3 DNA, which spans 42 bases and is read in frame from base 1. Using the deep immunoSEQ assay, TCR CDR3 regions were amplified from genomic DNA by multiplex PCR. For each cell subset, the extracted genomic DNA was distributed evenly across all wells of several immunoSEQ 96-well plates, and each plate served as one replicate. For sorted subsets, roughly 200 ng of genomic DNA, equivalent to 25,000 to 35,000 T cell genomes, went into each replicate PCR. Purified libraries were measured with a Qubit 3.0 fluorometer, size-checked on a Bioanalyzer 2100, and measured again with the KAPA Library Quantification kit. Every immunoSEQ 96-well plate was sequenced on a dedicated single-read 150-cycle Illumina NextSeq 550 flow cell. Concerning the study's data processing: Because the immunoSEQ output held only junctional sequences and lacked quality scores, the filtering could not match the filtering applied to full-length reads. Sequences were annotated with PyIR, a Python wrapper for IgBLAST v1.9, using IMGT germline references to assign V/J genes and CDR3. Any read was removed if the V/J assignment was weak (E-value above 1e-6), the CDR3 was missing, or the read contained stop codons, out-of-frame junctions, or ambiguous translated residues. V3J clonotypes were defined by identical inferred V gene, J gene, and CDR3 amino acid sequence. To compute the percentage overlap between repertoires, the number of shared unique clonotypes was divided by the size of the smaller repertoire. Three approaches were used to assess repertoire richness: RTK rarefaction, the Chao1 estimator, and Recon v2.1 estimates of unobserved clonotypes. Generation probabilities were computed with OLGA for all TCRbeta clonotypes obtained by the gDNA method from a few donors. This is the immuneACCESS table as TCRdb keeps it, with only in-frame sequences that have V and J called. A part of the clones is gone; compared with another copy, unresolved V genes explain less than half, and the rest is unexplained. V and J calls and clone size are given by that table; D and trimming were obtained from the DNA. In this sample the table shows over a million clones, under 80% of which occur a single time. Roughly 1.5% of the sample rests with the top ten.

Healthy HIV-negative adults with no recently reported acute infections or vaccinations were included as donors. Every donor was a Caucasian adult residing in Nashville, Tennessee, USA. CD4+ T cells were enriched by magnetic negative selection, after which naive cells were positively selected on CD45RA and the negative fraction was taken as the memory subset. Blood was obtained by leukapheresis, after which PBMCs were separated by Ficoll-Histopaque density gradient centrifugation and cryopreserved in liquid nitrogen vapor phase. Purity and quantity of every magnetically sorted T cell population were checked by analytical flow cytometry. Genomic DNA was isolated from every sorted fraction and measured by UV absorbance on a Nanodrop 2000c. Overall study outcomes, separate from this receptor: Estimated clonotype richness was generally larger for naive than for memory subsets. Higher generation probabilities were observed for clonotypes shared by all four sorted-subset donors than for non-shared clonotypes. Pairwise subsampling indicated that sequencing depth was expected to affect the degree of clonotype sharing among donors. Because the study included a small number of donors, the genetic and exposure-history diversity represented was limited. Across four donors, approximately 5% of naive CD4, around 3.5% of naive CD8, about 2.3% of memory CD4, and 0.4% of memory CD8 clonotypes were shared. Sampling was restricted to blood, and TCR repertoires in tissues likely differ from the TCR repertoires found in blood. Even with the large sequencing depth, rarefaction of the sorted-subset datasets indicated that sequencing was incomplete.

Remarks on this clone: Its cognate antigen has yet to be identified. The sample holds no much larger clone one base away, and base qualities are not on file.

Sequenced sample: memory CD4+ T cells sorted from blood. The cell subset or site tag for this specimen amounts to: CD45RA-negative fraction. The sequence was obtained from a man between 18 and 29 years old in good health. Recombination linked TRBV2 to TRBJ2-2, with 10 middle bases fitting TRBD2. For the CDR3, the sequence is CASRVLAGAGELFF. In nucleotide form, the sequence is TGTGCCAGCAGAGTCCTAGCGGGGGCCGGGGAGCTGTTTTTT.